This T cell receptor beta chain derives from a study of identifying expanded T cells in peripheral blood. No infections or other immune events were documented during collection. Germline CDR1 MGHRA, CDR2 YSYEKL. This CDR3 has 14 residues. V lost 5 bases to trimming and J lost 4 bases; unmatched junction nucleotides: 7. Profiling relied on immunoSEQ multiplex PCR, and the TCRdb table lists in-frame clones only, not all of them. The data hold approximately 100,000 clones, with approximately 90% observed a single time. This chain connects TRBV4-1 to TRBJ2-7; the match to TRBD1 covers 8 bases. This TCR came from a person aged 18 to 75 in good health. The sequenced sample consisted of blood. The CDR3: CASSTRRGPYEQYF. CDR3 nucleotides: TGCGCCAGCAGCACCCGCAGGGGGCCTTACGAGCAGTACTTC.